This TCR beta chain stems from a study of blood T cell repertoires in COVID-19. Looking at the study overall: PBMCs, B-cell-depleted T cells, or T cells were the source of the cDNA or gDNA that made up the material.

Trimming took off 4 bases at V and 7 bases at J, with 18 bases between the two ends. The CDR3 consists of 15 residues. Germline-derived CDR1 and CDR2 are SGHNT and YYREEE (reference sequence). Under the authors' procedure: Reference gene primer amplification yielded estimated nucleated cell counts. Clones were sequenced by immunoSEQ multiplex PCR, and TCRdb holds only the in-frame ones, with some missing. For V, J and clone size, that table is used; D and trimming come from the DNA. The sample has some 60,000 clones; around 79% are singletons. This rearrangement joins TRBV5-4 to TRBJ2-1, with D possibly matching TRBD1 (5 bases). This receptor was obtained from a human donor in a cohort sampled during active COVID-19. Sequencing was carried out using peripheral blood. The CDR3 nucleotides read TGTGCCAGCAGCGTGGGCAGGGAAGTACGGAATGAGCAGTTCTTC. This codes for CASSVGREVRNEQFF.